This T cell receptor (beta chain) was sequenced in a study of T cells after yellow fever vaccination. Whole-study results and caveats: Weaker overall was a secondary response that nonetheless peaked faster, on day 5 versus 15.

TCRdb analysed the 5' RACE reads with MiXCR anew, one entry per CDR3 protein. Among around 250,000 distinct CDR3 sequences, 6.9% were seen once, and the ten largest hold roughly 0.93%. Trimming cost V 6 bases and J 1 base, with 13 bases left between them. CDR3 length: 15 residues. In germline, CDR1 is MNHEY, CDR2 SVGAGI. This clonotype has a count of ten or more. The antigen remains unidentified. The chain carries TRBV6-5 and TRBJ1-5; D might be TRBD1 (5 bases). The sequencing here drew on CD4+ T cells sorted from PBMCs, taken 15 days after the yellow fever booster vaccination. The sequence derives from a man between 25 and 39 years old who received the YFV17D yellow fever vaccine. CDR3 coding DNA: TGTGCCAGCAGACCTGGGTGGGGGAGCAATCAGCCCCAGCATTTT. Protein sequence: CASRPGWGSNQPQHF.